This is a list of T cell receptor beta chains from one sample in a study of T cells in localized non-small cell lung cancer. Method: immunoSEQ multiplex PCR; TCRdb's copy keeps in-frame clones and lacks some. In the table there are around 40,000 clones, about 90% of which are singletons. The specimen was peripheral blood, collected before any cancer treatment. These receptors were collected from a female donor of 60 years or more with stage I squamous cell lung carcinoma. The CDR3 runs from the conserved cysteine through the conserved F or W.

CDR3aa,v_gene
CASGKENYEQYF,TRBV5-1
CASSSETALPNYGYTF,TRBV28
CASSALRDPSSYNEQFF,TRBV7-8
CASSPNPSGPSYEQYF,TRBV5-4
CASSETDSDTQYF,TRBV6-1
CASSQQTGHGELFF,TRBV4-3
CASSAGTGAAGNEKLFF,TRBV9
CSVSGSSALGQYF,TRBV29-1
CASSLGWGGQPQHF,TRBV5-8
CASSQGGGSTGELFF,TRBV4-3
CASSPLGQVTYEQYF,TRBV18
CASSLGPFGEKLFF,TRBV7-2
CASSYHDEQFF,TRBV6-5
CASSLIAQPRWFF,TRBV18
CASSEPWADRANRQPQHF,TRBV7-3
CASSEGRDTEAFF,TRBV9
CASKGRINYGYTF,TRBV27
CASSSVTGELFF,TRBV11-3
CASSALAGPSYEQYF,TRBV7-6
CASTRDPEGNTIYF,TRBV7-2
CASSFAGPGNQPQHF,TRBV7-2
CASSKRDTYEKLFF,TRBV7-6
CASSLDYAGPQYF,TRBV11-3
CAISETGGPAYNEQFF,TRBV10-3
CASSRDRGISNQPQHF,TRBV5-6
CASIVDRGGTGELFF,TRBV2
CASSDTGNSNQPQHF,TRBV27
CASSPNPGVEKLFF,TRBV4-1
CASSLGDLSTDTQYF,TRBV7-9
CASPKPGLDNEQFF,TRBV5-1
CASSRDFTDTQYF,TRBV6-5
CASERYNEQFF,TRBV2
CASSLASAYNEQFF,TRBV7-6
CASSQSEGERNEQFF,TRBV4-2
CASSEVGQPLNNYGYTF,TRBV25-1